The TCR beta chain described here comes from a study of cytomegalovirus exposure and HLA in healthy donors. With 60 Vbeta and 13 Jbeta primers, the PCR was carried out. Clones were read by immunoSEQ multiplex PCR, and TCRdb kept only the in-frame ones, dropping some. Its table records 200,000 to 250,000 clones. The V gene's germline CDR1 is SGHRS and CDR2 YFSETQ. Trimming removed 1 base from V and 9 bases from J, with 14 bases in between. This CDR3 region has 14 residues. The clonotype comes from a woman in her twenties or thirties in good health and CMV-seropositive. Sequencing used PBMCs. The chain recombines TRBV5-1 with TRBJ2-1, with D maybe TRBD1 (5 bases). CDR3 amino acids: CASSLPGSVVEQFF. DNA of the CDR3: TGCGCCAGCAGCTTGCCAGGGTCGGTGGTTGAGCAGTTCTTC. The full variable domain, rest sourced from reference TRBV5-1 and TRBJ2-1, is KAGVTQTPRYLIKTRGQQVTLSCSPISGHRSVSWYQQTPGQGLQFLFEYFSETQRNKGNFPGRFSGRQFSNSRSEMNVSTLELGDSALYLCASSLPGSVVEQFFGPGTRLTVL.